This is a list of T cell receptor beta chains from one sample in a study of blood T cell repertoires in COVID-19. Profiled with immunoSEQ multiplex PCR; TCRdb holds only in-frame clones, not every one. The top ten clones hold 51% of a sample with some 64,000 clones, approximately 70% of them seen once. Sequencing input: PBMCs or T cells enriched from blood (not recorded which). The source is a woman aged 55-69 years who had been exposed to COVID-19. CDR3s include the opening cysteine and the closing phenylalanine or tryptophan. D genes are given only for firm matches. The listing skips clone size in some rows; elsewhere it reads once, few, many or a size class.

TRBV20-1	TRBJ1-5	.	.	CSASGSRGGNQPQHF	TGCAGTGCTAGTGGTTCGAGGGGGGGAAATCAGCCCCAGCATTTT
TRBV2	TRBJ1-2	.	.	CASSERGPNYGYTF	TGTGCCAGCAGTGAGCGGGGACCTAACTATGGCTACACCTTC
TRBV5-1	TRBJ1-1	.	.	CASSLARTDEAFF	TGCGCCAGCAGCTTGGCCCGGACAGATGAAGCTTTCTTT
TRBV6-1	TRBJ1-4	few	TRBD1	CASSDSGTGKEKLFF	TGTGCCAGCAGTGATTCCGGGACAGGGAAGGAAAAACTGTTTTTT
TRBV4-2	TRBJ1-1	.	.	CASSPGIGTEAFF	TGTGCCAGCAGTCCAGGGATCGGGACTGAAGCTTTCTTT
TRBV5-1	TRBJ1-3	.	.	CASSLGQVGNTIYF	TGCGCCAGCAGCTTGGGACAGGTCGGAAACACCATATATTTT
TRBV7-8	TRBJ1-2	.	.	CASSLGGSSNYGYTF	TGTGCCAGCAGCTTAGGCGGCAGTTCCAACTATGGCTACACCTTC
TRBV9	TRBJ1-2	few	.	CASSVGQRMGNYGYTF	TGTGCCAGCAGCGTCGGACAGCGAATGGGAAACTATGGCTACACCTTC
TRBV9	TRBJ1-6	.	TRBD1	CASSPQGARSPLHF	TGTGCCAGCAGCCCCCAGGGGGCGCGGTCACCCCTCCACTTT
TRBV4-2	TRBJ1-2	.	TRBD1	CASSHRDSVNYGYTF	TGTGCCAGCAGCCACCGGGACAGCGTAAACTATGGCTACACCTTC
TRBV6-5	TRBJ1-4	few	.	CASSDREWEKLFF	TGTGCCAGCAGCGACCGGGAGTGGGAAAAACTGTTTTTT
TRBV28	TRBJ1-2	once	TRBD1	CASSLGDRNLYGYTF	TGTGCCAGCAGTTTAGGGGACAGGAACCTCTATGGCTACACCTTC
TRBV7-8	TRBJ2-2	.	.	CASSASSRAGELFF	TGTGCCAGCAGCGCATCGTCTCGGGCCGGGGAGCTGTTTTTT
TRBV5-1	TRBJ2-5	once	.	CASSLGHLQETQYF	TGCGCCAGCAGCTTGGGACACCTACAAGAGACCCAGTACTTC
TRBV28	TRBJ1-2	.	.	CASSRGGGGNYGYTF	TGTGCCAGCAGCCGCGGCGGAGGAGGGAACTATGGCTACACCTTC
TRBV7-8	TRBJ1-3	.	.	CASSGSSSGNTIYF	TGTGCCAGCAGTGGCTCCAGCTCTGGAAACACCATATATTTT
TRBV19	TRBJ1-2	.	.	CASSRDTNYGYTF	TGTGCCAGTAGCCGGGACACTAACTATGGCTACACCTTC
TRBV7-2	TRBJ2-1	.	.	CASSFRTPNEQFF	TGTGCCAGCAGCTTCCGGACTCCCAATGAGCAGTTCTTC
TRBV19	TRBJ1-1	once	.	CASSMLSSNTEAFF	TGTGCCAGTAGTATGCTCAGTTCAAACACTGAAGCTTTCTTT
TRBV3-1/TRBV3-2	TRBJ2-7	.	TRBD2	CASSHVAGGHEQYF	TGTGCCAGCAGCCATGTAGCGGGGGGCCACGAGCAGTACTTC
TRBV6-5	TRBJ1-5	.	.	CASSYLGGGQPQHF	TGTGCCAGCAGTTACCTCGGGGGGGGTCAGCCCCAGCATTTT
TRBV5-4	TRBJ2-7	.	.	CASSLEGPREQYF	TGTGCCAGCAGCTTGGAGGGGCCTCGCGAGCAGTACTTC
TRBV19	TRBJ2-1	.	TRBD2	CASSKPPGLGANEQFF	TGTGCCAGTAGTAAACCCCCGGGACTAGGGGCTAATGAGCAGTTCTTC
TRBV7-2	TRBJ1-3	.	.	CASSLDPGGNTIYF	TGTGCCAGCAGCTTAGATCCAGGGGGAAACACCATATATTTT
TRBV28	TRBJ2-1	.	.	CASSRLSLNEQFF	TGTGCCAGCAGTCGGTTGAGCCTTAATGAGCAGTTCTTC
TRBV6-1	TRBJ1-5	.	.	CASSEQSNQPQHF	TGTGCCAGCAGTGAACAAAGCAATCAGCCCCAGCATTTT
TRBV2	TRBJ1-5	.	.	CASRRQGNQPQHF	TGTGCCAGCAGACGGCAGGGTAATCAGCCCCAGCATTTT
TRBV23-1	TRBJ2-5	few	TRBD2	CASGTQTSGIRETQYF	TGCGCCAGCGGTACCCAGACTAGCGGGATCCGAGAGACCCAGTACTTC
TRBV7-3	TRBJ1-1	many	.	CASSLAANTEAFF	TGTGCCAGCAGCTTAGCGGCGAACACTGAAGCTTTCTTT
TRBV29-1	TRBJ1-1	few	TRBD1	CSVDLLGTVNTEAFF	TGCAGCGTTGATCTTTTGGGGACAGTGAACACTGAAGCTTTCTTT
TRBV18	TRBJ1-1	.	TRBD1	CASSPTFETGTGAFF	TGTGCCAGCTCACCCACTTTTGAAACCGGGACAGGGGCTTTCTTT
TRBV2	TRBJ1-1	.	.	CASKVRQGDNLNTEAFF	TGTGCCAGCAAGGTTAGGCAGGGTGACAACTTGAACACTGAAGCTTTCTTT
TRBV5-8	TRBJ1-5	few	.	CASSDDTYSNQPQHF	TGTGCCAGCAGCGATGACACATATAGCAATCAGCCCCAGCATTTT
TRBV6-5	TRBJ2-7	.	TRBD2	CASRQGAGGTEQYF	TGTGCCAGCAGGCAAGGGGCGGGGGGTACCGAGCAGTACTTC
TRBV3-1/TRBV3-2	TRBJ2-4	.	.	CASSPGMVVRIQYF	TGTGCCAGCAGCCCGGGGATGGTAGTTCGCATTCAGTACTTC
TRBV28	TRBJ2-1	.	.	CASSSGTRTSAFF	TGTGCCAGCAGCTCGGGGACACGGACTTCGGCGTTCTTC
TRBV5-1	TRBJ2-3	few	.	CASSLALRDTQYF	TGCGCCAGCAGCTTGGCCTTGCGAGATACGCAGTATTTT
TRBV7-9	TRBJ1-2	.	TRBD1	CASSSVQGGSYGYTF	TGTGCCAGCAGCTCCGTACAAGGGGGCAGCTATGGCTACACCTTC
TRBV19	TRBJ1-6	.	.	CASRQPGASNSPLHF	TGTGCCAGTAGACAACCGGGAGCGAGCAATTCACCCCTCCACTTT
TRBV6-5	TRBJ1-4	.	TRBD1	CASSYGTGDEKLFF	TGTGCCAGCAGTTATGGGACAGGGGACGAAAAACTGTTTTTT
TRBV2	TRBJ1-2	.	.	CASGHLQGKSGYTF	TGTGCCAGCGGGCACCTTCAGGGCAAATCTGGCTACACCTTC
TRBV5-4	TRBJ2-2	.	.	CASSLVGGAAGELFF	TGTGCCAGCAGCTTGGTGGGTGGAGCGGCCGGGGAGCTGTTTTTT
TRBV28	TRBJ2-7	.	TRBD2	CASSDGGAYEQYF	TGTGCCAGCAGTGACGGGGGGGCCTACGAGCAGTACTTC
TRBV5-5	TRBJ1-5	.	.	CASSFISQPQHF	TGTGCCAGCAGCTTTATTAGTCAGCCCCAGCATTTT